This is a list of T cell receptor beta chains from one sample in a study. MiXCR was run by TCRdb on the 5' RACE reads, yielding one entry per CDR3 protein. The top ten clones hold about 2.7% of a sample with thousands of distinct CDR3 sequences, less than 60% of them seen once. The sample consisted of Tregs sorted from a lymph node. The receptors originated from a female donor with breast cancer. Both conserved end residues are part of each CDR3. The order of the fields is clone size, J gene, V gene, D gene, CDR3 protein, CDR3 DNA. A D gene is named only where the DNA matches it firmly. For some rows the clone size is stated as once, few or many, or as a class when expanded; others skip it.

size: .
J: TRBJ2-7
V: TRBV9
D: .
CDR3: CASSPPSDDEQYF
DNA: TGTGCCAGCAGCCCGCCTAGTGATGATGAGCAGTACTTC

size: medium-sized
J: TRBJ2-1
V: TRBV4-1
D: TRBD2
CDR3: CASSQGGRGGPNEQFF
DNA: TGCGCCAGCAGCCAAGGGGGCCGGGGGGGACCCAATGAGCAGTTCTTC

size: .
J: TRBJ2-7
V: TRBV24-1
D: .
CDR3: CATSGVMDEQYF
DNA: TGTGCCACCAGTGGGGTCATGGACGAGCAGTACTTC

size: .
J: TRBJ2-4
V: TRBV4-1
D: .
CDR3: CASSQPGLLDVQYF
DNA: TGCGCCAGCAGCCAACCGGGACTCCTGGACGTTCAGTACTTC

size: .
J: TRBJ2-3
V: TRBV11-3
D: TRBD2
CDR3: CASSAGTSGSTDTQYF
DNA: TGTGCCAGCAGCGCCGGGACTAGCGGAAGCACAGATACGCAGTATTTT

size: .
J: TRBJ1-1
V: TRBV10-3
D: TRBD1
CDR3: CAISAAGQMNTEVFF
DNA: TGTGCCATCAGTGCCGCGGGACAGATGAACACTGAAGTTTTCTTT

size: .
J: TRBJ1-1
V: TRBV7-9
D: .
CDR3: CASSLVATGGGTEAFF
DNA: TGTGCCAGCAGCTTAGTTGCTACAGGCGGGGGCACTGAAGCTTTCTTT

size: few
J: TRBJ2-5
V: TRBV7-9
D: .
CDR3: CASSLSAESQETQYF
DNA: TGTGCCAGCAGCTTATCGGCAGAAAGCCAAGAGACCCAGTACTTC

size: few
J: TRBJ2-5
V: TRBV20-1
D: .
CDR3: CSARDPALANYQETQYF
DNA: TGCAGTGCTAGAGACCCCGCGCTTGCGAACTACCAAGAGACCCAGTACTTC

size: few
J: TRBJ2-7
V: TRBV12-3/TRBV12-4
D: .
CDR3: CASSLMDPRGSYEQYF
DNA: TGTGCCAGCAGTTTAATGGACCCGCGGGGATCCTACGAGCAGTACTTC

size: .
J: TRBJ2-3
V: TRBV11-2
D: TRBD2
CDR3: CASSSSPSGGVADTQYF
DNA: TGTGCCAGCAGCAGCTCCCCTAGCGGGGGTGTGGCAGATACGCAGTATTTT

size: once
J: TRBJ2-3
V: TRBV4-1
D: TRBD2
CDR3: CASSQDLGGGATDTQYF
DNA: TGCGCCAGCAGCCAAGATCTTGGCGGGGGGGCCACAGATACGCAGTATTTT

size: .
J: TRBJ2-4
V: TRBV6-9
D: .
CDR3: CASSAWNIQYF
DNA: TGTGCCAGCAGCGCGTGGAACATTCAGTACTTC

size: few
J: TRBJ2-1
V: TRBV7-9
D: TRBD2
CDR3: CASSVTMGGYNEQFF
DNA: TGTGCCAGCAGCGTTACAATGGGAGGGTACAATGAGCAGTTCTTC

size: .
J: TRBJ2-7
V: TRBV4-1
D: TRBD2
CDR3: CASSQDWGLAGYEQYF
DNA: TGCGCCAGCAGCCAAGATTGGGGACTAGCGGGCTACGAGCAGTACTTC

size: once
J: TRBJ2-1
V: TRBV27
D: .
CDR3: CASSLLVGEEYNEQFF
DNA: TGTGCCAGCAGTTTATTGGTCGGAGAAGAGTACAATGAGCAGTTCTTC

size: .
J: TRBJ2-3
V: TRBV15
D: .
CDR3: CATSIAQYGDSSTDTQYF
DNA: TGTGCCACCAGCATTGCCCAGTACGGGGACTCCAGCACAGATACGCAGTATTTT

size: .
J: TRBJ2-7
V: TRBV4-1
D: .
CDR3: CASSQEVEGIEQYF
DNA: TGCGCCAGCAGCCAAGAGGTTGAGGGGATCGAGCAGTACTTC

size: .
J: TRBJ2-7
V: TRBV5-6
D: .
CDR3: CASSAAYEQYF
DNA: TGTGCCAGCAGTGCCGCCTACGAGCAGTACTTC

size: few
J: TRBJ2-3
V: TRBV9
D: .
CDR3: CASSVGGPTDTQYF
DNA: TGTGCCAGCAGCGTAGGGGGCCCCACAGATACGCAGTATTTT

size: few
J: TRBJ2-1
V: TRBV6-2/TRBV6-3
D: .
CDR3: CASSSVGVGLGEQFF
DNA: TGTGCCAGCAGTTCGGTGGGCGTCGGGTTGGGTGAGCAGTTCTTC

size: few
J: TRBJ2-7
V: TRBV5-1
D: .
CDR3: CASSLEAGLGYEQYF
DNA: TGCGCCAGCAGCTTGGAGGCGGGATTGGGCTACGAGCAGTACTTC

size: .
J: TRBJ2-1
V: TRBV7-6
D: TRBD1
CDR3: CASSYGQGGNEQFF
DNA: TGTGCCAGCAGCTACGGACAGGGGGGCAATGAGCAGTTCTTC

size: .
J: TRBJ2-1
V: TRBV20-1
D: TRBD1
CDR3: CSANDRDYNEQFF
DNA: TGCAGTGCCAATGACAGGGATTACAATGAGCAGTTCTTC

size: .
J: TRBJ1-5
V: TRBV4-1
D: .
CDR3: CASSQTGRSNQPQHF
DNA: TGCGCCAGCAGCCAAACGGGACGGAGCAATCAGCCCCAGCATTTT

size: .
J: TRBJ1-1
V: TRBV3-1
D: .
CDR3: CASSHGLGSLNTEAFF
DNA: TGTGCCAGCAGCCACGGCCTTGGGAGTCTGAACACTGAAGCTTTCTTT

size: .
J: TRBJ2-2
V: TRBV15
D: .
CDR3: CATSRDRLPGELFF
DNA: TGTGCCACCAGCAGAGATCGGTTACCCGGGGAGCTGTTTTTT

size: .
J: TRBJ2-7
V: TRBV12-3/TRBV12-4
D: .
CDR3: CASSLEAAGHNYEQYF
DNA: TGTGCCAGCAGTTTAGAGGCAGCGGGACACAACTACGAGCAGTACTTC

size: few
J: TRBJ2-7
V: TRBV11-2
D: .
CDR3: CASSSLDSSYEQYF
DNA: TGTGCCAGCAGCTCTCTCGACAGTTCCTACGAGCAGTACTTC

size: .
J: TRBJ2-1
V: TRBV4-1
D: .
CDR3: CASSQRGWNEQFF
DNA: TGCGCCAGCAGCCAAAGGGGCTGGAATGAGCAGTTCTTC

size: .
J: TRBJ2-6
V: TRBV9
D: .
CDR3: CASSDTGTGANVLTF
DNA: TGTGCCAGCAGCGATACAGGGACTGGGGCCAACGTCCTGACTTTC

size: .
J: TRBJ2-1
V: TRBV6-1
D: TRBD2
CDR3: CASSEFVAGSNEQFF
DNA: TGTGCCAGCAGTGAATTTGTAGCGGGGAGTAATGAGCAGTTCTTC

size: .
J: TRBJ1-1
V: TRBV27
D: .
CDR3: CASSISGNEAFF
DNA: TGTGCCAGCAGTATAAGTGGTAATGAAGCTTTCTTT

size: .
J: TRBJ2-3
V: TRBV7-3
D: .
CDR3: CASSFVADPRVTDTQYF
DNA: TGTGCCAGCAGCTTCGTAGCGGACCCGAGGGTAACAGATACGCAGTATTTT

size: few
J: TRBJ1-1
V: TRBV5-1
D: .
CDR3: CASSRSEGENTEAFF
DNA: TGCGCCAGCAGCCGTTCTGAGGGTGAGAACACTGAAGCTTTCTTT